This T cell receptor beta chain was retrieved from a study of STAT5B mutations in CD4+ large granular lymphocyte leukemia. Per the original data handling: Productive clonotypes were detectable down to 2.59 x 10-5 frequency. Data came from immunoSEQ multiplex PCR; TCRdb stores just in-frame clones and leaves some out. V, J and clone size are those of that table, while D and trimming were read from the DNA. In the table there are tens of thousands of clones, approximately 74% of which are singletons. The CDR3 has 12 residues. Germline CDR1 LNHNV, CDR2 YYDKDF (reference sequence). Deletions cut 3 bases from V and 6 bases from J, with 5 bases between.

The sequenced sample consisted of CD4+ T cells from blood buffy coats. V usage is TRBV15 and J usage is TRBJ2-2; D is uncertain. This sequence was found in a human donor in good health. Here the CDR3 reads CATSRRSGELFF. The CDR3 bases are TGTGCCACCAGCAGGCGGTCCGGGGAGCTGTTTTTT.